One sample yielded the 32 T cell receptor beta chains listed below, sequenced in a study of blood T cell repertoires in COVID-19. Sequencing was performed with immunoSEQ multiplex PCR; in TCRdb, only in-frame clones are kept and a portion is missing. The data hold a few hundred thousand clones, with 75% to 90% observed a single time. The sample consisted of PBMCs or T cells enriched from blood (not recorded which). Receptors originate from a woman between 25 and 40 years old who had recovered from COVID-19.

This chain connects TRBV6-5 to TRBJ1-2, with D perhaps matching TRBD1 (6 bases). CDR3 length equals 15 residues. Looked up from germline, CDR1 is MNHEY and CDR2 is SVGAGI. The V gene lost 2 bases and the J gene lost 6 bases, with 16 bases spanning the gap. The CDR3 loop reads CASSYGFSGGHGYTF. The CDR3 DNA reads as TGTGCCAGCAGTTACGGGTTTTCGGGGGGGCATGGCTACACCTTC.

CDR3 DNA sequence: TGTGCCAGCAGCCCCGTTAGGCGTGGCGGGGGGGCCTCCGGGGAGCTGTTTTTT. This encodes CASSPVRRGGGASGELFF. This rearrangement joins TRBV11-2 to TRBJ2-2, with TRBD2 matching 9 bases. CDR3 length equals 18 residues. Germline CDR1 SGHAT, CDR2 FQNNGV. With 5 bases clipped from V and 6 bases from J, the junction kept 16 bases outside the gene matches. The full variable domain, in which reference TRBV11-2 and TRBJ2-2 provide the parts outside the CDR3, is EAGVAQSPRYKIIEKRQSVAFWCNPISGHATLYWYQQILGQGPKLLIQFQNNGVVDDSQLPKDRFSAERLKGVDSTLKIQPAKLEDSAVYLCASSPVRRGGGASGELFFGEGSRLTVL.

The rearrangement links TRBV27 to TRBJ2-1; 8 nucleotides line up with TRBD2. This CDR3 spans 19 amino acids. Unmatched junction bases numbered 19, after V lost 2 bases and J lost 7 bases. Germline assignment: CDR1 MNHEY and CDR2 SMNVEV (reference sequence). CDR3 loop: CASSLQLPRGGLGSNEQFF. The CDR3 region has the DNA TGTGCCAGCAGTTTACAGCTTCCTCGCGGGGGGCTGGGATCGAATGAGCAGTTCTTC.

The chain employs TRBV6-6 and TRBJ1-4; 9 nucleotides align to TRBD1. Germline V gene sequence: CDR1 MNHNY, CDR2 SVGAGI (reference sequence). V gave up 5 bases and J gave up 8 bases; unmatched junction bases: 12. This CDR3 spans 16 amino acids. The CDR3 loop is CASSHPLGQGGEKLFF. The CDR3 nucleotides read TGTGCCAGCAGTCACCCCCTGGGACAGGGTGGGGAAAAACTGTTTTTT.

Details on this clone: In the same sample, other DNA sequences code for this CDR3. The gene calls are TRBV12-3 or TRBV12-4 and TRBJ1-1; D remains ambiguous. CDR3 length: 13 amino acids. Trimming took off 5 bases at V and 0 bases at J, with 7 bases between the two ends. The CDR3 sequence is CASSLDMNTEAFF. DNA of the CDR3: TGTGCCAGCAGTCTAGATATGAACACTGAAGCTTTCTTT.

The chain links TRBV19 to TRBJ1-1, with D tentatively TRBD1 (6 bases). The V gene's germline CDR1 is LNHDA and CDR2 SQIVND (reference sequence). The CDR3 extends over 13 amino acids. V was pared by 6 bases and J by 1 base, with 9 bases between. CDR3 residues: CASRTGPNTEAFF. As DNA, the CDR3 is TGTGCCAGTAGAACAGGGCCGAACACTGAAGCTTTCTTT.

V and J are TRBV15 and TRBJ2-7, with no clear D. This CDR3 comprises 16 residues. CDR1 and CDR2 (germline): LNHNV, YYDKDF (reference sequence). V gave up 0 bases and J gave up 4 bases, with 16 bases separating them. The CDR3 nucleotides read TGTGCCACCAGCAGAGATCGCGCAGGATCTATTTACGAGCAGTACTTC. Translating gives CATSRDRAGSIYEQYF.

This chain links TRBV30 with TRBJ2-1; 9 nucleotides align to TRBD1. The CDR3 is 16 residues long. V gave up 6 bases and J gave up 0 bases; unmatched junction bases: 9. Germline CDR1 reads GTSNPN; CDR2 reads SVGIG (reference sequence). Here the CDR3 DNA reads TGTGCCTGCCGGGGGACAGGGACAAACTCCTACAATGAGCAGTTCTTC. Translating it yields CACRGTGTNSYNEQFF.

The genes are TRBV20-1 and TRBJ2-3; a possible D gene is TRBD2 (6 bases). V lost 3 bases and J 0 bases, leaving 10 bases between the germline ends. There are 14 residues in the CDR3. From germline, CDR1 is DFQATT and CDR2 SNEGSKA (reference sequence). The CDR3 loop is CSASGGRSTDTQYF. CDR3 nucleotide sequence: TGCAGTGCTAGTGGAGGGAGAAGCACAGATACGCAGTATTTT.

V is TRBV6-5 and J is TRBJ2-3; TRBD1 matches at 10 bases. From germline, CDR1 is MNHEY and CDR2 SVGAGI. The CDR3 has 15 amino acids. Trimming removed 6 bases from V and 6 bases from J; junction bases left unmatched: 9. The CDR3 DNA is TGTGCCAGCAGGAACAGACAGGGGGCCCTCGATACGCAGTATTTT. As protein: CASRNRQGALDTQYF.

J is TRBJ1-2 and V is TRBV6-5, with D possibly matching TRBD1 (6 bases). The length of the CDR3 is 14 residues. The V gene lost 5 bases and the J gene lost 2 bases, with 12 bases spanning the gap. CDR1 and CDR2 (germline): MNHEY, SVGAGI. CDR3 DNA: TGTGCCAGCAGTACAGGGTTTTTGAACTATGGCTACACCTTC. This encodes CASSTGFLNYGYTF.

This chain joins TRBV6-5 and TRBJ1-6; TRBD1 might be the D (6 bases). V was pared by 6 bases and J by 5 bases, with 14 bases between. The CDR3 is made up of 15 amino acids. Germline V lookup: CDR1 MNHEY, CDR2 SVGAGI. CDR3: CASSLTGTDNSPLHF. The CDR3 DNA reads TGTGCCAGCAGCCTGACAGGAACCGATAATTCACCCCTCCACTTT.

This chain connects TRBV7-3 to TRBJ2-3; maybe TRBD1 (6 bases). The CDR3 extends over 15 amino acids. Germline CDR1 is SGHTA and CDR2 is FQGTGA. V lost 0 bases and J lost 4, with 11 bases in between. In nucleotides, the CDR3 is TGTGCCAGCAGCTTAACATTGGGGACATCAGATACGCAGTATTTT. Translating gives CASSLTLGTSDTQYF. Variable domain in full (rest from reference TRBV7-3 and TRBJ2-3): GAGVSQTPSNKVTEKGKYVELRCDPISGHTALYWYRQSLGQGPEFLIYFQGTGAADDSGLPNDRFFAVRPEGSVSTLKIQRTERGDSAVYLCASSLTLGTSDTQYFGPGTRLTVL.

This chain uses TRBV5-6 with TRBJ2-1; 12 nucleotides align to TRBD2. After removal of 4 bases from V and 3 bases from J, the junction contained 5 bases not matched to a gene. In germline, CDR1 is SGHDT, CDR2 YYEEEE. The CDR3 contains 16 residues. The CDR3 nucleotides read TGTGCCAGCAGCACAGGACTAGCGGGATTCTACAATGAGCAGTTCTTC. It encodes CASSTGLAGFYNEQFF.

V is TRBV20-1 and J is TRBJ2-4; no definite D call. CDR3 length: 10 residues. Trimming pared 3 bases from V and 8 bases from J, leaving 5 bases between. Germline V gene sequence: CDR1 DFQATT, CDR2 SNEGSKA (reference sequence). The CDR3: CSASPDIQYF. The CDR3 DNA reads as TGCAGTGCTAGTCCGGACATTCAGTACTTC.

The CDR3 here is CASGLGAGVADTQYF. The CDR3, as DNA: TGTGCTAGTGGTTTAGGGGCGGGGGTGGCAGATACGCAGTATTTT. The chain combines TRBV12-5 with TRBJ2-3; 7 nucleotides agree with TRBD2. Germline CDR1 and CDR2: LGHNT and FRNRAP. This CDR3 has 15 residues. V was clipped by 3 bases and J by 4 bases; unmatched bases: 7.

CDR3 coding DNA: TGTGCCAGCAGCCCAGGGACTATAGAGACCCAGTACTTC. Encoded protein: CASSPGTIETQYF. J is TRBJ2-5 and V is TRBV7-3, with 7 bases matching TRBD2. This CDR3 spans 13 amino acids. Trimming took 5 bases from V and 4 from J; bases not matched to a gene: 4. Germline CDR1 and CDR2: SGHTA and FQGTGA.

Here the CDR3 reads CASSRGTGIDEQFF. CDR3 DNA sequence: TGTGCCAGTAGTAGAGGGACAGGGATCGATGAGCAGTTCTTC. This chain connects TRBV19 to TRBJ2-1, with 9 bases that match TRBD1. This CDR3 is built from 14 residues. The J segment lost 8 bases and the V segment lost 4 bases, leaving 6 bases of the junction unmatched. The germline V gene has CDR1 LNHDA and CDR2 SQIVND (reference sequence). Variable domain in full (rest from reference TRBV19 and TRBJ2-1): DGGITQSPKYLFRKEGQNVTLSCEQNLNHDAMYWYRQDPGQGLRLIYYSQIVNDFQKGDIAEGYSVSREKKESFPLTVTSAQKNPTAFYLCASSRGTGIDEQFFGPGTRLTVL.

The chain links TRBV10-3 to TRBJ1-2, with a tentative D call TRBD1 (5 bases). This CDR3 spans 15 amino acids. Deletions cut 3 bases from V and 5 bases from J, with 16 bases between. The germline V gene encodes CDR1 ENHRY and CDR2 SYGVKD. This CDR3 reads CAISDIGGTLYGYTF. The CDR3, as DNA: TGTGCCATCAGTGACATCGGGGGGACCCTATATGGCTACACCTTC.

As DNA, the CDR3 is TGTGCCAGCAGCTTGTACAGGAGCAATCAGCCCCAGCATTTT. Its translation: CASSLYRSNQPQHF. The V gene is TRBV5-4, the J gene TRBJ1-5, with D perhaps TRBD1 (5 bases). Trimming removed 1 base from V and 1 base from J, with 6 bases in between. Germline CDR1 and CDR2: SGHNT and YYREEE (reference sequence). The CDR3 has 14 amino acids.

The chain is built from TRBV7-3 and TRBJ2-1; TRBD2 aligns across 7 bases. CDR3 length: 17 amino acids. From germline, CDR1 is SGHTA and CDR2 FQGTGA. The V gene end was trimmed by 0 bases and the J gene end by 6 bases; junction bases not matched to a gene: 11. The CDR3 region has the DNA TGTGCCAGCAGCTTAACGTTTTCGAGACTAGCATCCAATGAGCAGTTCTTC. Protein: CASSLTFSRLASNEQFF.

The chain combines TRBV6-5 with TRBJ1-2, with TRBD1 identical over 8 bases. Germline CDR1 MNHEY, CDR2 SVGAGI. The length of the CDR3 is 14 residues. V dropped 4 bases and J dropped 4; count of bases not matched to a gene: 5. CDR3 protein: CASSLGQASYGYTF. The CDR3 coding sequence is TGTGCCAGCAGTTTGGGACAGGCCTCCTATGGCTACACCTTC.

A few counts support this clone. The sample holds other DNA sequences that translate to the same CDR3. The rearrangement joins TRBV11-3 to TRBJ2-1, with 13 nucleotides matching TRBD2. Per the germline V gene, CDR1 is SGHNT and CDR2 is YENEEA. CDR3 size: 16 residues. V lost 3 bases and J lost 4; bases outside the gene matches: 3. The CDR3 spells CASSLGTSGAYNEQFF. Written as DNA, the CDR3 is TGTGCCAGCAGCTTGGGGACTAGCGGGGCATACAATGAGCAGTTCTTC.

This clone has just a few counts. V gene TRBV3-1 (or the pseudogene TRBV3-2) combines with J gene TRBJ2-3, with 7 bases lining up with TRBD2. The CDR3 length is 15 residues. V trimming: 0 bases; J trimming: 4 bases; junction bases outside the gene matches: 4. Germline-derived CDR1 and CDR2 are LGHDT and YNNKEL (reference sequence). The CDR3 sequence: CASSQEWGRADTQYF. The CDR3 coding sequence is TGTGCCAGCAGCCAAGAATGGGGGAGGGCAGATACGCAGTATTTT.

The chain has TRBV5-4 and TRBJ1-2; perhaps TRBD1 as D (5 bases). The CDR3 is 16 residues long. V dropped 1 base and J dropped 5 bases, with 18 bases sitting between them. The germline gives CDR1 SGHNT, CDR2 YYREEE (reference sequence). The CDR3 protein is CASSLRREGRFYGYTF. DNA for the CDR3: TGTGCCAGCAGCTTGAGGAGGGAGGGGAGGTTTTATGGCTACACCTTC.

CDR3 nucleotide sequence: TGTGCCAGTAGTATCACAGGGGGGGACACTGAAGCTTTCTTT. Encoded protein: CASSITGGDTEAFF. The chain joins TRBV19 to TRBJ1-1, with TRBD1 matching over 8 bases. With 3 bases clipped from V and 3 bases from J, the junction kept 3 bases outside the gene matches. The CDR3 has 14 amino acids. Germline loops: CDR1 LNHDA, CDR2 SQIVND (reference sequence).

V and J are TRBV5-1 and TRBJ2-2; unclear D gene. The length of the CDR3 is 14 residues. Germline V gene lookup returns CDR1 SGHRS and CDR2 YFSETQ. The V and J ends lost 2 bases and 1 base respectively, with 6 bases between them. CDR3 sequence: CASSFRQNTGELFF. In DNA form, the CDR3 reads TGCGCCAGCAGCTTCCGACAGAACACCGGGGAGCTGTTTTTT.

The chain combines TRBV19 with TRBJ1-2; TRBD1 is a possible D gene (6 bases). The ends were cut back, 8 bases at V and 4 bases at J, with 14 bases in the middle. Germline V CDR1 and CDR2: LNHDA, SQIVND (reference sequence). The CDR3 is 13 residues long. Here the CDR3 DNA reads TGTGCCAGTTTCGACAGGCCTGTCTATGGCTACACCTTC. Amino acid sequence: CASFDRPVYGYTF.

The chain uses TRBV7-9 and TRBJ1-2; 7 bases map to TRBD1. CDR1 is SEHNR and CDR2 is FQNEAQ in the germline V gene (reference sequence). After removal of 3 bases from V and 4 bases from J, the junction contained 5 bases not matched to a gene. CDR3 size: 14 residues. CDR3 region: CASSFGQDLYGYTF. Here the CDR3 DNA reads TGTGCCAGCAGCTTCGGACAGGACCTCTATGGCTACACCTTC.

This clone was recorded once. CDR3 sequence (DNA): TGCGCCAGCAGCTTGGCTGCGGGCGGCAATAATGAAAAACTGTTTTTT. It is translated as CASSLAAGGNNEKLFF. The chain combines TRBV5-1 with TRBJ1-4; no clear D gene. Germline lookup yields CDR1 SGHRS and CDR2 YFSETQ. V was trimmed by 0 bases and J by 4 bases, leaving 13 bases between them. The CDR3 runs 16 residues. The full variable domain, its missing parts supplied by reference TRBV5-1 and TRBJ1-4, is KAGVTQTPRYLIKTRGQQVTLSCSPISGHRSVSWYQQTPGQGLQFLFEYFSETQRNKGNFPGRFSGRQFSNSRSEMNVSTLELGDSALYLCASSLAAGGNNEKLFFGSGTQLSVL.

The V and J genes are TRBV3-1 (or the pseudogene TRBV3-2) and TRBJ2-7; 8 bases are shared with TRBD2. Germline CDR1 and CDR2: LGHDT and YNNKEL (reference sequence). CDR3 length equals 14 residues. The junction had 4 bases not matched to a gene; V was cut back by 4 bases and J by 2 bases. In DNA, the CDR3 is TGTGCCAGCAGCCTACTAGCGGCCCCCTACGAGCAGTACTTC. This encodes CASSLLAAPYEQYF.

As for this clone: Relative to the germline gene, one junction end is altered; a read error may explain this. This specimen includes other DNA sequences encoding the same CDR3. The rearrangement links TRBV29-1 to TRBJ1-2; 7 bases agree with TRBD1. This CDR3 spans 14 amino acids. The germline gives CDR1 SQVTM, CDR2 ANQGSEA. DNA of the CDR3: TGCAGCGTGGAAGAAGGGGGCCGGGACTATGGCTACACCTTC. Protein sequence: CSVEEGGRDYGYTF.